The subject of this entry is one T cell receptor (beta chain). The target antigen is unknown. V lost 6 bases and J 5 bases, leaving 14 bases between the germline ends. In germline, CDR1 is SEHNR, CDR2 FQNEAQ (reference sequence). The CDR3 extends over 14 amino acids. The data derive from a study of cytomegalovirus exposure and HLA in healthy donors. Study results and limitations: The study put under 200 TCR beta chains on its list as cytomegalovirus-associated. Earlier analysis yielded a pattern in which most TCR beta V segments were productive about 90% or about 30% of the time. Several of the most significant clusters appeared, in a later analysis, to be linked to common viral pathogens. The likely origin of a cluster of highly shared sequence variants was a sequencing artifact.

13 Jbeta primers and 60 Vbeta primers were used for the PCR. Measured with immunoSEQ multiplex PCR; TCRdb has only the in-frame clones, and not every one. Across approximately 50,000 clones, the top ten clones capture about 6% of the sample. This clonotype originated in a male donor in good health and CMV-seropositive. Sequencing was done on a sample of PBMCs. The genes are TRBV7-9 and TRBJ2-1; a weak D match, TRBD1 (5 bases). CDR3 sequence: CASRTLSGNNEQFF. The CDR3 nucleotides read TGTGCCAGCAGGACCCTTTCAGGGAACAATGAGCAGTTCTTC.